This TCR beta chain was retrieved from a study of T cells in narcolepsy. Points from the study as a whole: Autoreactive HCRT-specific and TRIB2-specific clonotypes were marked in same-patient CSF-versus-blood CD4+ comparisons.

Clones were sequenced by immunoSEQ multiplex PCR, and TCRdb holds only the in-frame ones, with some missing. The sample yields about 25,000 clones, more than 70% seen once. Notes on this clone: Its specificity is not known.

CDR1 and CDR2 from the germline V gene are KGHSH and LQKENI. Trimming removed 3 bases from V and 1 base from J; junction bases left unmatched: 9. CDR3 length: 16 amino acids. Sequencing used CD45RA- memory CD4+ T cells from PBMCs. V and J are TRBV18 and TRBJ2-7; 7 bases are shared with TRBD1. The origin of this receptor is a human donor with narcolepsy. The CDR3 protein is CASSPQGQALSYEQYF. As DNA, the CDR3 is TGTGCCAGCTCACCCCAAGGACAGGCCCTTTCCTACGAGCAGTACTTC.